Listed here are 19 T cell receptor beta chains from one sample, sequenced in a study of human T cells and chemical hapten exposure. From the RACE reads, TCRdb called clonotypes with MiXCR, one entry per CDR3 protein. The data show around 99,000 distinct CDR3 sequences, over 10% seen once. Time point reported: patch test 1, 2 weeks after DPC sensitization. Treatment: therapeutic diphenylcyclopropenone sensitization with weekly scalp DPC. The sequencing here drew on whole blood, taken in connection with sensitization to the hapten diphenylcyclopropenone (DPC). The source of these receptors is a middle-aged woman with alopecia areata. Some clones in this sample may be carry-over from other donors' samples.

This clonotype turned up a few times. A single base separates this from a much larger clone, so it may be a read error. The chain links TRBV7-9 to TRBJ2-5; 9 bases are shared with TRBD1. The ends lost 5 bases at V and 6 bases at J; junction bases unmatched: 7. The V gene's germline CDR1 is SEHNR and CDR2 FQNEAQ (reference sequence). There are 14 residues in the CDR3. In nucleotides, the CDR3 is TGTGCCAGCAGCCGGACAGGGGAGGTGAAGACCCAGTACTTC. Translation gives CASSRTGEVKTQYF.

This clonotype was counted between two and nine times. The rearrangement links TRBV11-2 to TRBJ2-7, with D unclear. V was pared by 6 bases and J by 0 bases, with 12 bases between. This CDR3 comprises 14 residues. Looked up from germline, CDR1 is SGHAT and CDR2 is FQNNGV. In nucleotides, the CDR3 is TGTGCCAGCAGAGAAGCTACAGTCTCCTACGAGCAGTACTTC. This codes for CASREATVSYEQYF.

The chain uses TRBV10-3 and TRBJ2-3; TRBD1 agrees at 7 bases. Trimming at V came to 2 bases and at J to 0 bases, leaving 11 bases not matched to a gene. There are 18 residues in the CDR3. CDR1 is ENHRY and CDR2 is SYGVKD in the germline V gene. CDR3 loop: CAISETASTGVSTDTQYF. The CDR3 bases are TGTGCCATCAGTGAGACGGCCTCTACAGGGGTTAGCACAGATACGCAGTATTTT.

In this sample, this clonotype turned up a few times. The chain employs TRBV4-2 and TRBJ1-3; D is uncertain. The germline V and J ends were trimmed by 0 bases and 0 bases, with 9 bases remaining between them. CDR1 and CDR2 (germline): LGHNA, YNFKEQ. This CDR3 is built from 16 residues. CDR3 amino acids: CASSQDRAYSGNTIYF. In DNA, the CDR3 is TGTGCCAGCAGCCAAGATCGGGCTTACTCTGGAAACACCATATATTTT.

The sample holds a few counts of this clonotype. The chain employs TRBV2 and TRBJ2-6; D gene uncertain. The V end was cut by 7 bases, the J end by 0 bases, with 16 bases between. Germline values: CDR1 SNHLY, CDR2 FYNNEI. This CDR3 contains 17 residues. The CDR3 DNA reads as TGTGCCAGCATTACGCAGGCCACCCTCTCTGGGGCCAACGTCCTGACTTTC. This sequence encodes CASITQATLSGANVLTF.

The V call is TRBV5-1, the J call TRBJ2-7; TRBD1 matches 9 bases. Germline assignment: CDR1 SGHRS and CDR2 YFSETQ. The V segment lost 4 bases and the J segment 1 base; nucleotides outside the gene matches: 6. The CDR3 extends over 15 amino acids. CDR3 residues: CASSITGTGSYEQYF. CDR3 sequence (DNA): TGCGCCAGCAGCATAACCGGGACAGGGTCCTACGAGCAGTACTTC.

This clonotype was picked up a small number of times. J is TRBJ1-5 and V is TRBV28, with 7 nucleotides matching TRBD1. The length of the CDR3 is 16 residues. Trimming removed 4 bases from V and 4 bases from J; junction bases left unmatched: 10. Germline CDR1 MDHEN, CDR2 SYDVKM. The CDR3 spells CASSSGDSPGNQPQHF. The DNA for the CDR3 is TGTGCCAGCAGTTCCGGGGACAGCCCCGGTAATCAGCCCCAGCATTTT.

This clonotype was recorded at least ten times. J is TRBJ2-1 and V is TRBV6-2 or TRBV6-3; TRBD2 aligns across 11 bases. Germline assignment: CDR1 MNHEY and CDR2 SVGEGT. With 5 bases clipped from V and 5 bases from J, the junction kept 11 bases outside the gene matches. The CDR3 is made up of 17 amino acids. The CDR3 DNA is TGTGCCAGCAGTCCACCCGCACTAGCGGGAGAAAACAATGAGCAGTTCTTC. Translated: CASSPPALAGENNEQFF.

This clonotype has only a few counts. The CDR3: CASSTLLSGANVLTF. The CDR3 region has the DNA TGTGCCAGCAGCACACTACTCTCTGGGGCCAACGTCCTGACTTTC. This rearrangement joins TRBV7-9 to TRBJ2-6; D ambiguous. The CDR3 length is 15 residues. Per germline, CDR1 SEHNR and CDR2 FQNEAQ (reference sequence). Trimming cost V 5 bases and J 0 bases, with 8 bases left between them.

The genes are TRBV28 and TRBJ2-3, with D uncertain. The CDR3 is 11 residues long. Germline CDR1 reads MDHEN; CDR2 reads SYDVKM. V gave up 6 bases and J gave up 3 bases, with 4 bases separating them. As DNA, the CDR3 is TGTGCCAGCAGGGAGACAGATACGCAGTATTTT. Protein product: CASRETDTQYF. Using reference TRBV28 and TRBJ2-3 for the parts outside the CDR3, the full variable domain is DVKVTQSSRYLVKRTGEKVFLECVQDMDHENMFWYRQDPGLGLRLIYFSYDVKMKEKGDIPEGYSVSREKKERFSLILESASTNQTSMYLCASRETDTQYFGPGTRLTVL.

In this sample, this clonotype turned up a few times. The rearrangement uses TRBV28 and TRBJ1-5; D is uncertain. This CDR3 contains 11 residues. The V gene's germline CDR1 is MDHEN and CDR2 SYDVKM. V was shortened by 2 bases and J by 7 bases, with 3 bases between the two germline ends. The CDR3, as DNA: TGTGCCAGCAGTTTAACCCAGCCCCAGCATTTT. Translated: CASSLTQPQHF.

V usage is TRBV29-1 and J usage is TRBJ2-3; unclear D gene. Germline assignment: CDR1 SQVTM and CDR2 ANQGSEA. There are 13 residues in the CDR3. V was pared by 5 bases and J by 3 bases, with 12 bases between. Here the CDR3 reads CSVSTGMTDTQYF. The CDR3 bases are TGCAGCGTTTCGACCGGTATGACAGATACGCAGTATTTT.

The chain combines TRBV27 with TRBJ1-1; no reliable D call. The V and J ends lost 6 bases and 8 bases respectively, with 16 bases between them. Looked up from germline, CDR1 is MNHEY and CDR2 is SMNVEV (reference sequence). CDR3 size: 13 residues. In DNA, the CDR3 is TGTGCCAGCAGAGTCGGGTCCTCGCGGGAAGCTTTCTTT. It specifies CASRVGSSREAFF.

This clonotype appeared many times. The genes are TRBV7-2 and TRBJ2-7; TRBD2 is a possible D gene (6 bases). Trimming took off 1 base at V and 2 bases at J, with 15 bases between the two ends. Germline lookup yields CDR1 SGHTA and CDR2 FQGNSA. This CDR3 contains 16 residues. The CDR3 loop reads CASSLVGGAATYEQYF. CDR3 DNA sequence: TGTGCCAGCAGCTTAGTCGGAGGGGCGGCTACCTACGAGCAGTACTTC.

The chain employs TRBV12-3 or TRBV12-4 and TRBJ1-4, with D possibly matching TRBD1 (5 bases). Trimming pared 4 bases from V and 0 bases from J, leaving 9 bases between. The CDR3 sequence is 15 residues long. The CDR3 DNA is TGTGCCAGCAGTTGGGGCAGGGCAACTAATGAAAAACTGTTTTTT. It is translated as CASSWGRATNEKLFF.

This clonotype was counted ten times or more. The chain carries TRBV28 and TRBJ1-4; D not resolved. The CDR3 length is 14 residues. The V end was cut by 6 bases, the J end by 5 bases, with 13 bases between. Germline CDR1 is MDHEN and CDR2 is SYDVKM. CDR3 residues: CASSWARINEKLFF. DNA of the CDR3: TGTGCCAGCAGCTGGGCCAGGATAAATGAAAAACTGTTTTTT.

The V call is TRBV29-1, the J call TRBJ1-1, with 9 bases fitting TRBD1. CDR1 is SQVTM and CDR2 is ANQGSEA in the germline V gene. This CDR3 region has 12 residues. V lost 6 bases and J lost 9; bases outside the gene matches: 8. The CDR3 nucleotides read TGCAGCGTCGCCACGGGACAGGGAAAAGCTTTCTTT. This gives the protein CSVATGQGKAFF.

The table lists this clonotype with a few counts. The rearrangement uses TRBV4-2 and TRBJ2-5; D could derive from TRBD1 or TRBD2 (6 bases each). CDR3 length: 14 amino acids. V lost 1 base and J lost 1, with 7 bases in between. In germline, CDR1 is LGHNA, CDR2 YNFKEQ. The CDR3 loop reads CASSQGGAQETQYF. The CDR3 coding sequence is TGTGCCAGCAGCCAAGGGGGGGCCCAAGAGACCCAGTACTTC.

This clonotype has a count of ten or more. This CDR3 is CASSQDPRQGAHEQYF. For the CDR3, the DNA is TGCGCCAGCAGCCAAGATCCACGGCAGGGGGCCCACGAGCAGTACTTC. The chain couples TRBV4-3 to TRBJ2-7; TRBD1 matches at 8 bases. Germline CDR1 is LGHNA and CDR2 is YSLEER. Trimming at V came to 0 bases and at J to 5 bases, leaving 9 bases not matched to a gene. The CDR3 has 16 residues.